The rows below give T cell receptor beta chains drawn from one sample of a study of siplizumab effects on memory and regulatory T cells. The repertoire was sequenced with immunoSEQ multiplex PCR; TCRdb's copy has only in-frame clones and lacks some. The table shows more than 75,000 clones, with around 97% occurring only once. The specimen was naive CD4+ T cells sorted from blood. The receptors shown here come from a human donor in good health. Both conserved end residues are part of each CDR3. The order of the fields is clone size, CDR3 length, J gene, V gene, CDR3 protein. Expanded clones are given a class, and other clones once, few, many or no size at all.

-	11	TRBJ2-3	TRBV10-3	CAIRGPDTQYF
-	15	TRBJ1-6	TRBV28	CASSSPSPNNSPLHF
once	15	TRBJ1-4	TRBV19	CASSDRGGPNEKLFF
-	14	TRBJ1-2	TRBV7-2	CASSSGARVDGYTF
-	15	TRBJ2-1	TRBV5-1	CASSFLAGADNEQFF
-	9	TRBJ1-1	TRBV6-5	CASGPEAFF
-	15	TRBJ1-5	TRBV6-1	CASSEVSLFNQPQHF
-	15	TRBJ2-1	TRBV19	CASETGTVPHNEQFF
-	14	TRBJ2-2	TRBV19	CASSILENTGELFF
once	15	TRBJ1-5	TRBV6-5	CASRLTGVGAQPQHF
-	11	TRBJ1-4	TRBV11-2	CASSLDEKLFF
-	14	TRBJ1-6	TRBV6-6	CASSPTGGNSPLHF
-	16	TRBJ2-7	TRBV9	CASSPAPAKSSYEQYF
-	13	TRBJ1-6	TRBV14	CASSRGLRSPLHF
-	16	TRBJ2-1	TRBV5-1	CASSLVLAGGHNEQFF
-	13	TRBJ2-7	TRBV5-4	CASTLTREGEQYF
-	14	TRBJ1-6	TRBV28	CASSLLTYNSPLHF
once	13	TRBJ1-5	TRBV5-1	CASSLTLNQPQHF
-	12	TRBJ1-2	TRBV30	CAWSAGDYGYTF
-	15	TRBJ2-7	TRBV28	CASSDPRGGIYEQYF
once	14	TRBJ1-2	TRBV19	CASSIDRQGYGYTF
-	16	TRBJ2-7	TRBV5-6	CASSSFSGTGGYEQYF
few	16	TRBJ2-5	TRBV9	CASSVAALIPQETQYF
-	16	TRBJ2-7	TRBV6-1	CASSEAWDRYSYEQYF
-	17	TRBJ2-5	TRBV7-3	CASSLTNLAGAQETQYF
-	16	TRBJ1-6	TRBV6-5	CASSSPGGSYNSPLHF
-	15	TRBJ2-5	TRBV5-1	CASSSNPTSPETQYF
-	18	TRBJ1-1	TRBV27	CASSSGWTLSPMNTEAFF
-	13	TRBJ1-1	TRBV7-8	CASTLVPNTEAFF
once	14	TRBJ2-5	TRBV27	CASSPPGAGETQYF
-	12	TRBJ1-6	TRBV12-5	CASGGGNSPLHF
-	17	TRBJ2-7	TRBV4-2	CASSRTASGGDSYEQYF
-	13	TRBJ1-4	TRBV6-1	CASKGLFNEKLFF
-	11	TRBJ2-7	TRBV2	CASRKEGEQYF
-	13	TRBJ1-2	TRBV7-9	CASSGRGGDGYTF
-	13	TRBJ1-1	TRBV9	CASSSHRDTEAFF
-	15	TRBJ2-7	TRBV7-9	CASSLDPGRVGKQYF